These 12 T cell receptor beta chains share one sample of origin, sequenced in a study of identical twins. TCRdb reanalysed the 5' RACE reads using MiXCR and keeps one entry per CDR3 protein. Of around 680,000 distinct CDR3 sequences in the sample, 8.5% to 9.5% were seen once. These data were likewise used in another study, on yellow fever vaccine responses in identical twins.

The sample comprised PBMCs. The source of these receptors is a woman under 30 in good health.

This clonotype has more than one count but fewer than ten. The chain combines TRBV27 with TRBJ2-7; D remains ambiguous. Trimming removed 6 bases from V and 3 bases from J, with 9 bases in between. Germline lookup yields CDR1 MNHEY and CDR2 SMNVEV (reference sequence). The CDR3 is made up of 12 amino acids. CDR3 sequence: CASRIGNYEQYF. As DNA, the CDR3 is TGTGCCAGCAGGATTGGGAACTACGAGCAGTACTTC.

The chain recombines TRBV29-1 with TRBJ2-3; D gene uncertain. The CDR3 spans 14 residues. Trimming removed 0 bases at V and 1 base at J, with 8 bases between. Germline-derived CDR1 and CDR2 are SQVTM and ANQGSEA. Here the CDR3 reads CSVEEPQGTDTQYF. CDR3 nucleotides: TGCAGCGTTGAAGAACCCCAGGGCACAGATACGCAGTATTTT.

This clonotype was seen at least ten times. V usage is TRBV7-2 and J usage is TRBJ2-3; D is unclear. The CDR3 spans 13 residues. The V gene's germline CDR1 is SGHTA and CDR2 FQGNSA. V was shortened by 2 bases and J by 3 bases, with 6 bases between the two germline ends. CDR3 nucleotide sequence: TGTGCCAGCAGCTTAAAGAGTACAGATACGCAGTATTTT. Translation gives CASSLKSTDTQYF.

This clonotype occurred a few times. The chain recombines TRBV4-2 with TRBJ2-7, with D perhaps TRBD2 (7 bases). This CDR3 is 13 amino acids long. The V gene's germline CDR1 is LGHNA and CDR2 YNFKEQ. V was clipped by 0 bases and J by 13 bases, with 16 bases between them. This CDR3 is CASSQETGRGLYF. The CDR3 DNA sequence: TGTGCCAGCAGCCAAGAAACCGGCAGGGGACTATACTTC.

The chain recombines TRBV12-3 or TRBV12-4 with TRBJ2-1, with D tentatively TRBD2 (6 bases). The CDR3 has 18 residues. The CDR3 reads CTISSTGGTQSSYNEQFF. The CDR3, as DNA: TGTACCATCAGCTCGACGGGCGGGACCCAGAGCTCCTACAATGAGCAGTTCTTC.

This clonotype has only a few counts. The CDR3 DNA follows: TGTGCCAGCAGTTACGGGACAGGGCTCTATGGCTACACCTTC. This codes for CASSYGTGLYGYTF. The gene calls are TRBV27 and TRBJ1-2, with 9 nucleotides matching TRBD1. CDR3 length equals 14 residues. V shed 4 bases, J shed 4 bases, and the junction held 4 bases outside the gene matches. The V gene's germline CDR1 is MNHEY and CDR2 SMNVEV (reference sequence).

This clonotype was seen a few times. The J gene is TRBJ1-2, the V gene TRBV4-2; TRBD1 matches 9 bases. Germline trimming cut 0 bases from V and 3 bases from J; bases unmatched to any gene: 5. CDR1 LGHNA and CDR2 YNFKEQ come from the germline V gene. The CDR3 is 16 residues long. The CDR3 is CASSQEWRDRDYGYTF. The CDR3 DNA reads as TGTGCCAGCAGCCAAGAATGGAGGGACAGGGACTATGGCTACACCTTC.

Only a few counts were recorded for this clonotype. The chain joins TRBV3-1 to TRBJ2-3; tentative D call: TRBD2 (5 bases). The CDR3 length is 17 residues. Germline values: CDR1 LGHDT, CDR2 YNNKEL (reference sequence). Between the trimmed V and J ends, which lost 2 bases and 4 bases, there was a span of 19 bases. CDR3 region: CASSQRTGGGGADTQYF. Here the CDR3 DNA reads TGTGCCAGCAGCCAAAGGACTGGAGGAGGCGGCGCAGATACGCAGTATTTT.

This clonotype was counted a few times. The chain uses TRBV20-1 and TRBJ2-7, with TRBD2 matching over 8 bases. From germline, CDR1 is DFQATT and CDR2 SNEGSKA (reference sequence). The V and J ends lost 4 bases and 0 bases, in that order; junction bases with no gene match: 11. This CDR3 has 16 amino acids. The CDR3 here is CSAMDLGGRSSYEQYF. The CDR3 region has the DNA TGCAGTGCTATGGACTTGGGCGGGAGGAGCTCCTACGAGCAGTACTTC.

This clonotype was seen ten or more times. The chain is built from TRBV7-9 and TRBJ2-3; D call uncertain. The germline V and J ends were trimmed by 0 bases and 0 bases, with 10 bases remaining between them. Germline V gene lookup returns CDR1 SEHNR and CDR2 FQNEAQ (reference sequence). The CDR3 runs 16 residues. CDR3 loop: CASSLAQIGSTDTQYF. The CDR3 DNA reads as TGTGCCAGCAGCTTAGCGCAGATAGGGAGCACAGATACGCAGTATTTT.

The CDR3 reads CASSVQGTSTEAFF. DNA of the CDR3: TGCGCCAGCAGCGTACAGGGGACATCGACTGAAGCTTTCTTT. The J gene is TRBJ1-1, the V gene TRBV5-1; 7 bases fit TRBD1. This CDR3 region has 14 residues. Germline V gene lookup returns CDR1 SGHRS and CDR2 YFSETQ. The V gene end was trimmed by 4 bases and the J gene end by 5 bases; junction bases not matched to a gene: 8.

This clonotype was recorded at least ten times. This chain links TRBV19 with TRBJ2-1; D is uncertain. The germline V and J ends were trimmed by 3 bases and 4 bases, with 7 bases remaining between them. The germline V gene has CDR1 LNHDA and CDR2 SQIVND (reference sequence). CDR3 length equals 13 residues. The CDR3 region is CASSMAGYNEQFF. The CDR3 DNA reads as TGTGCCAGTAGTATGGCCGGGTACAATGAGCAGTTCTTC.